This TCR beta chain was profiled in a study of tumor-infiltrating lymphocytes in primary liver carcinoma. Study-level background: The patient group consisted of men and women aged 30 to 69 years.

A primer in the constant region served to generate TCR beta cDNA from roughly 520 ng of total RNA. Generation of the TCR beta libraries relied on three nested multiplex PCR rounds using slightly modified ARM-PCR. In the first two PCR rounds, TRBV1-TRBV30 forward primers were paired with a C-beta reverse primer, and each round lasted roughly 10 cycles. One entry per CDR3 protein, called by TCRdb with MiXCR from the multiplex PCR reads. Here the sample spans about 23,000 distinct CDR3 sequences, roughly 80% being singletons. Findings of the study overall: Only about 7-24% of top clones appeared in all five tumor regions.

From 20-30 mg of unsorted bulk tissue, DNA and RNA were co-extracted together. Surgery removed the patients' primary liver carcinoma. This CDR3 has 16 residues. CDR1 and CDR2 from the germline V gene are MNHEY and SVGAGI. About this clonotype: Its antigen is undetermined. It is likely a read error, because the conserved phenylalanine at the end of the CDR3 is missing.

The chain carries TRBV6-5 and TRBJ2-7; 9 bases align to TRBD2. The TCR comes from a woman under 40 with primary liver carcinoma and hepatitis B virus infection. Material for sequencing was liver tumor tissue from sampling region 5. Subset described: tumor region T5, tumor centre. CDR3: CSSLDSGSSPSYEQYI. The CDR3 bases are TGTTCCAGCCTAGATAGCGGGAGTTCCCCCTCCTACGAGCAGTACATC.